Each of the 29 T cell receptor beta chains below was sequenced from the same sample in a study of metastatic and nonmetastatic thyroid tumors. TCRdb re-processed the PCR reads through MiXCR. This table holds 30,000 to 45,000 clones, roughly 27% found once. Thyroid surgery was preceded by no treatment in any patient. The sample was blood. The receptors were gathered from a female donor with papillary thyroid cancer or a benign thyroid nodule (not recorded which). Some clones in this sample may be carry-over from other donors' samples.

The chain links TRBV30 to TRBJ1-6; D might be TRBD1 (5 bases). The V end lost 5 bases, the J end lost 4 bases, and 9 bases lay between the germline ends. The CDR3 is 13 residues long. Germline assignment: CDR1 GTSNPN and CDR2 SVGIG (reference sequence). The CDR3 nucleotides are TGTGCCTGGTTGGACAATTATAATTCACCCCTCCACTTT. Protein sequence: CAWLDNYNSPLHF.

This clone was seen many times. The CDR3 reads CASSEGTSGDKNIQYF. CDR3 bases: TGCGCCAGCAGCGAGGGGACTAGCGGAGACAAAAACATTCAGTACTTC. The chain recombines TRBV5-1 with TRBJ2-4, with 11 bases identical to TRBD2. This CDR3 is 16 amino acids long. The J segment lost 3 bases and the V segment lost 4 bases, leaving 6 bases of the junction unmatched. Germline CDR1 reads SGHRS; CDR2 reads YFSETQ. The complete variable domain, with remaining parts taken from reference TRBV5-1 and TRBJ2-4, reads KAGVTQTPRYLIKTRGQQVTLSCSPISGHRSVSWYQQTPGQGLQFLFEYFSETQRNKGNFPGRFSGRQFSNSRSEMNVSTLELGDSALYLCASSEGTSGDKNIQYFGAGTRLSVL.

The J gene is TRBJ1-1, the V gene TRBV27, with TRBD1 identical over 9 bases. There are 13 residues in the CDR3. V lost 6 bases, J lost 6 bases, and 5 bases stayed unmatched. Germline V gene data show CDR1 as MNHEY and CDR2 as SMNVEV (reference sequence). The CDR3 loop is CASRTGGRSEAFF. The CDR3 nucleotides read TGTGCCAGCAGGACAGGGGGTAGGTCTGAAGCTTTCTTT.

This clone was counted at least ten times. The chain joins TRBV5-6 to TRBJ2-1; maybe TRBD2 (5 bases). Germline lookup yields CDR1 SGHDT and CDR2 YYEEEE. Trimming removed 0 bases at V and 2 bases at J, with 12 bases between. This CDR3 is built from 16 residues. CDR3 nucleotide sequence: TGTGCCAGCAGCTTGGCCCTGGGAGAGACCTACAATGAGCAGTTCTTC. Translated, it gives CASSLALGETYNEQFF.

At least ten counts were recorded for this clone. The chain employs TRBV18 and TRBJ2-5; no clear D gene. The CDR3 covers 14 residues. V lost 0 bases and J lost 1, with 6 bases in between. Germline loops: CDR1 KGHSH, CDR2 LQKENI. The chain's CDR3 is CASSPPSTQETQYF. CDR3 nucleotides: TGTGCCAGCTCACCACCCTCCACCCAAGAGACCCAGTACTTC.

This clone was recorded at least ten times. V and J are TRBV2 and TRBJ2-7; 8 bases agree with TRBD2. Germline V lookup: CDR1 SNHLY, CDR2 FYNNEI. This CDR3 is 13 amino acids long. Unmatched junction bases numbered 9, after V lost 8 bases and J lost 6 bases. The CDR3: CASGRERESEQYF. The DNA for the CDR3 is TGTGCCAGCGGACGAGAGCGGGAGTCCGAGCAGTACTTC.

This rearrangement joins TRBV6-2 or TRBV6-3 to TRBJ2-3, with D maybe TRBD2 (5 bases). The CDR3 runs to 14 residues. Germline V CDR1 and CDR2: MNHEY, SVGEGT. V was trimmed by 8 bases and J by 1 base, leaving 13 bases between them. The CDR3 sequence is CASLRRLGTDTQYF. CDR3 nucleotides: TGTGCCAGCCTACGGAGGCTCGGCACAGATACGCAGTATTTT.

With respect to this clone: This may arise from a read error, as a much more abundant clone is one base away. At the DNA level, this CDR3 is encoded by other sequences in the same sample as well. The genes are TRBV9 and TRBJ2-1, with D perhaps assigned TRBD1 or TRBD2 (6 bases each). Trimming took off 3 bases at V and 7 bases at J, with 23 bases between the two ends. This CDR3 spans 17 amino acids. Germline V gene lookup returns CDR1 SGDLS and CDR2 YYNGEE. CDR3 sequence reads: CASSAASLAGGLNEQFF. CDR3 nucleotide sequence: TGTGCCAGCAGCGCGGCATCTTTGGCTGGGGGGCTGAATGAGCAGTTCTTC.

This clone showed up many times. The J gene is TRBJ2-7, the V gene TRBV4-1; the D gene is possibly TRBD2 (6 bases). CDR3 length equals 15 residues. V was pared by 1 base and J by 0 bases, with 10 bases between. Germline V gene data show CDR1 as MGHRA and CDR2 as YSYEKL. The CDR3 sequence: CASSQGEDTSYEQYF. The CDR3 nucleotides read TGCGCCAGCAGCCAAGGGGAGGACACCTCCTACGAGCAGTACTTC.

In this sample, this clone turned up many times. The chain combines TRBV18 with TRBJ1-2; 8 nucleotides match TRBD1. The CDR3 loop spans 15 amino acids. The V segment lost 4 bases and the J segment 6 bases; nucleotides outside the gene matches: 10. The germline V gene has CDR1 KGHSH and CDR2 LQKENI. CDR3 loop: CASSQTTGEGDGYTF. CDR3 coding DNA: TGTGCCAGCTCACAAACGACAGGGGAAGGGGATGGCTACACCTTC. Based on the CDR3 plus reference TRBV18 and TRBJ1-2, the full variable domain is NAGVMQNPRHLVRRRGQEARLRCSPMKGHSHVYWYRQLPEEGLKFMVYLQKENIIDESGMPKERFSAEFPKEGPSILRIQQVVRGDSAAYFCASSQTTGEGDGYTFGSGTRLTVV.

The rearrangement joins TRBV30 to TRBJ1-2; 7 bases are a match to TRBD1. This CDR3 comprises 15 residues. CDR1 and CDR2 from the germline V gene are GTSNPN and SVGIG (reference sequence). With 3 bases clipped from V and 7 bases from J, the junction kept 14 bases outside the gene matches. The CDR3 here is CAWSRDRALSAGYTF. DNA for the CDR3: TGTGCCTGGAGCAGAGACAGGGCCCTCTCGGCTGGCTACACCTTC. The variable domain in full, with the rest retrieved from reference TRBV30 and TRBJ1-2, is SQTIHQWPATLVQPVGSPLSLECTVEGTSNPNLYWYRQAAGRGLQLLFYSVGIGQISSEVPQNLSASRPQDRQFILSSKKLLLSDSGFYLCAWSRDRALSAGYTFGSGTRLTVV.

The CDR3 is CASSLNSGELFF. In nucleotides, the CDR3 is TGTGCCAGCAGCTTAAACTCCGGGGAGCTGTTTTTT. The chain combines TRBV2 with TRBJ2-2, with unresolved D. The germline V gene encodes CDR1 SNHLY and CDR2 FYNNEI. The V end was cut by 6 bases, the J end by 6 bases, with 8 bases between. The CDR3 extends over 12 amino acids.

In its sample, this clone was seen a few times. The rearrangement joins TRBV28 to TRBJ2-7, with D uncertain. Per the germline V gene, CDR1 is MDHEN and CDR2 is SYDVKM. V was trimmed by 8 bases and J by 1 base, leaving 9 bases between them. The CDR3 is made up of 12 amino acids. CDR3 protein: CASQGRSYEQYF. The CDR3, as DNA: TGTGCCAGCCAAGGTAGATCCTACGAGCAGTACTTC.

This clone was detected many times. The V call is TRBV11-2, the J call TRBJ2-1, with TRBD2 identical over 9 bases. The CDR3 runs 16 residues. Per germline, CDR1 SGHAT and CDR2 FQNNGV. V shed 0 bases and J 6 bases; nucleotides not matched to a gene: 6. The CDR3: CASSLEGRGGLNEQFF. CDR3 bases: TGTGCCAGCAGCTTAGAGGGGCGGGGGGGCCTCAATGAGCAGTTCTTC.

This clone was detected once. The V gene is TRBV30, the J gene TRBJ2-3; no clear D gene. With 5 bases removed from V and 0 bases from J, the gap between germline ends came to 6 bases. The length of the CDR3 is 12 residues. Germline CDR1 is GTSNPN and CDR2 is SVGIG (reference sequence). The chain's CDR3 is CAWGPSTDTQYF. The CDR3 region has the DNA TGTGCCTGGGGACCGAGCACAGATACGCAGTATTTT.

The rearrangement uses TRBV6-4 and TRBJ1-2, with D uncertain. Germline values: CDR1 MRHNA, CDR2 SNTAGT. V was cut by 5 bases and J by 0 bases, with 10 bases left in between. CDR3 size: 14 residues. The CDR3: CASSLGPTNYGYTF. CDR3 DNA: TGTGCCAGCAGTCTTGGACCGACTAACTATGGCTACACCTTC.

CDR3 DNA sequence: TGTGCCAGTAGTATAGTCCCGGGACAGGGCGGTTCACCCCTCCACTTT. Translated: CASSIVPGQGGSPLHF. This chain uses TRBV19 with TRBJ1-6; 9 positions agree with TRBD1. V lost 1 base, J lost 9 bases, and 7 bases stayed unmatched. The CDR3 loop spans 16 amino acids. Germline lookup yields CDR1 LNHDA and CDR2 SQIVND (reference sequence).

This clone showed up many times. This rearrangement joins TRBV20-1 to TRBJ2-7; D gene unclear. Germline CDR1 is DFQATT and CDR2 is SNEGSKA (reference sequence). Trimming removed 0 bases at V and 5 bases at J, with 17 bases between. CDR3 length: 15 residues. The CDR3 sequence is CSARDFPGSTHEQYF. CDR3 nucleotides: TGCAGTGCTAGAGATTTTCCAGGTTCGACCCACGAGCAGTACTTC.

This clone has more than one count but fewer than ten. This rearrangement joins TRBV3-1 to TRBJ2-1; possible D gene TRBD2, 5 bases. The CDR3 is made up of 15 amino acids. Germline-derived CDR1 and CDR2 are LGHDT and YNNKEL (reference sequence). Trimming took off 4 bases at V and 5 bases at J, with 15 bases between the two ends. In DNA form, the CDR3 reads TGTGCCAGCAGCCTAGCGAAGGGAACAAACAATGAGCAGTTCTTC. It encodes CASSLAKGTNNEQFF.

The table lists this clone with many counts. The chain recombines TRBV29-1 with TRBJ2-7; TRBD2 agrees at 10 bases. V was pared by 4 bases and J by 2 bases, with 5 bases of the junction left unmatched. Germline lookup yields CDR1 SQVTM and CDR2 ANQGSEA. CDR3 length: 14 amino acids. CDR3 in amino acids: CSVGEAGGPYEQYF. CDR3 sequence (DNA): TGCAGCGTTGGAGAAGCGGGAGGGCCCTACGAGCAGTACTTC.

In this sample, this clone turned up many times. The chain uses TRBV20-1 and TRBJ2-5; TRBD2 matches 7 bases. The CDR3 extends over 14 amino acids. Germline V gene lookup returns CDR1 DFQATT and CDR2 SNEGSKA (reference sequence). V gave up 7 bases and J gave up 4 bases; unmatched junction bases: 12. The chain's CDR3 is CSVPAGLVVETQYF. DNA for the CDR3: TGCAGTGTTCCCGCTGGACTAGTCGTAGAGACCCAGTACTTC.

This clone has ten or more counts. The rearrangement links TRBV4-1 to TRBJ2-5, with 10 bases matching TRBD2. Germline V gene lookup returns CDR1 MGHRA and CDR2 YSYEKL. The CDR3 runs to 16 residues. Trimming at V came to 3 bases and at J to 2 bases, leaving 6 bases not matched to a gene. CDR3 in DNA: TGCGCCAGCAGCCACCGGACTAGCGGAAAGCAAGAGACCCAGTACTTC. It specifies CASSHRTSGKQETQYF.

The chain carries TRBV9 and TRBJ1-5; D call uncertain. The CDR3 is made up of 13 amino acids. V was pared by 1 base and J by 7 bases, with 9 bases between. The germline gives CDR1 SGDLS, CDR2 YYNGEE. CDR3 loop: CASSVCPGQPQHF. CDR3 coding DNA: TGTGCCAGCAGCGTATGTCCGGGGCAGCCCCAGCATTTT.

This clone is termed medium-sized. The J gene is TRBJ2-3, the V gene TRBV12-3 or TRBV12-4, with D possibly being TRBD1 (6 bases). V dropped 2 bases and J dropped 5 bases, with 11 bases sitting between them. The CDR3 is 14 amino acids. The CDR3 is CASSLYREQDTQYF. CDR3 DNA sequence: TGTGCCAGCAGTTTATACAGGGAGCAAGATACGCAGTATTTT.

V is TRBV9 and J is TRBJ2-7; no clear D gene. The V end was cut by 10 bases, the J end by 6 bases, with 23 bases between. This CDR3 is built from 14 residues. CDR1 and CDR2 from the germline V gene are SGDLS and YYNGEE. This chain's CDR3 is CARIPSGVPFEQYF. The CDR3 DNA reads TGTGCCCGCATCCCCAGTGGGGTCCCCTTCGAGCAGTACTTC.

The chain combines TRBV7-2 with TRBJ2-1; 10 bases fit TRBD2. CDR1 is SGHTA and CDR2 is FQGNSA in the germline V gene. The V gene end was trimmed by 6 bases and the J gene end by 7 bases; junction bases not matched to a gene: 15. This CDR3 is 17 amino acids long. The CDR3: CASSRASGRGARNEQFF. CDR3 bases: TGTGCCAGCAGTAGGGCTAGCGGGAGAGGGGCTAGGAATGAGCAGTTCTTC.

The chain couples TRBV6-2 or TRBV6-3 to TRBJ1-1, with 8 bases that match TRBD1. The CDR3 totals 17 residues. From germline, CDR1 is MNHEY and CDR2 SVGEGT. J lost 10 bases, V lost 6 bases, and 22 bases had no gene match. This CDR3 reads CASRTIRQGTNHFGAFF. CDR3 DNA sequence: TGTGCCAGCAGAACAATCCGACAGGGGACCAACCACTTTGGAGCTTTCTTT.

The table lists this clone with many counts. The genes are TRBV19 and TRBJ1-5, with D possibly TRBD1 on 5 matching bases. The V gene lost 8 bases and the J gene lost 1 base, with 15 bases spanning the gap. The CDR3 is 15 amino acids. Germline CDR1 reads LNHDA; CDR2 reads SQIVND (reference sequence). The CDR3 DNA reads TGTGCCAGTGGAAGGGGTTTCTACAGCAATCAGCCCCAGCATTTT. This translates into CASGRGFYSNQPQHF.

This clone has a count of ten or more. This specimen includes other DNA sequences encoding the same CDR3. V gene TRBV29-1 combines with J gene TRBJ1-2; D not resolved. The germline gives CDR1 SQVTM, CDR2 ANQGSEA. There are 12 residues in the CDR3. V was cut by 7 bases and J by 8 bases, with 17 bases left in between. CDR3 in DNA: TGCAGCGCCGCGGGTCCTACGGAGGGCTACACCTTC. It yields the protein CSAAGPTEGYTF. The variable domain in full, completed from reference TRBV29-1 and TRBJ1-2, reads SAVISQKPSRDICQRGTSLTIQCQVDSQVTMMFWYRQQPGQSLTLIATANQGSEATYESGFVIDKFPISRPNLTFSTLTVSNMSPEDSSIYLCSAAGPTEGYTFGSGTRLTVV.